This TCR beta chain was found in a study of T cell changes during pregnancy in multiple sclerosis. The V segment lost 3 bases and the J segment 1 base; nucleotides outside the gene matches: 8. CDR1 is SGHDN and CDR2 is FVKESK in the germline V gene. This CDR3 comprises 18 residues. This clone has a single count. Assay: immunoSEQ multiplex PCR; the TCRdb copy retains only in-frame clones and omits some. This sample yields 70,000 to 80,000 clones, of which less than 95% are seen a single time; about 0.5% belongs to the top ten. The starting material was peripheral blood, obtained in the third trimester of pregnancy. This chain links TRBV14 with TRBJ2-3, with 12 bases identical to TRBD1. This receptor was identified in a female donor with multiple sclerosis, enrolled in a pregnancy study. CDR3 in amino acids: CASSQRPGTGGRTDTQYF. The CDR3 DNA reads as TGTGCCAGCAGCCAGCGTCCCGGGACAGGGGGCCGCACAGATACGCAGTATTTT.